This T cell receptor (beta chain) was captured by sequencing in a study of T-cell memory formation after mild COVID-19. General observations from the study: Whether day 37 second-wave clones are SARS-CoV-2-specific was not confirmed. There were some responding clones in pre-infection memory, which suggested that cross-reactive memory had joined.

Germline V gives CDR1 LGHNA, CDR2 YSLEER. V shed 0 bases and J shed 4 bases, with 14 bases lying between them. The CDR3 totals 16 residues. This clonotype was seen many times. The antigen is unknown. 5'RACE, which relied on constant-segment primers, yielded TCR alpha and TCR beta cDNA libraries carrying sample barcodes and UMIs. TCRdb re-analysed the 5' RACE reads in MiXCR, keeping a single row per CDR3 protein. This sample yields under 650,000 distinct CDR3 sequences, of which more than 15% are seen a single time; around 12% belongs to the top ten. This sequence joins TRBV4-3 and TRBJ2-3; possibly TRBD1 or TRBD2 for D (5 bases each). This TCR was recovered from an adult woman who had mild COVID-19 (a few samples of this study predate the infection). Cell type and time point are not known. Sequences were obtained from PBMCs or a T cell subset sorted from them (not recorded which). CDR3 protein: CASSQDWGSGSDTQYF. The CDR3 region has the DNA TGCGCCAGCAGCCAAGATTGGGGGAGTGGCTCAGATACGCAGTATTTT.